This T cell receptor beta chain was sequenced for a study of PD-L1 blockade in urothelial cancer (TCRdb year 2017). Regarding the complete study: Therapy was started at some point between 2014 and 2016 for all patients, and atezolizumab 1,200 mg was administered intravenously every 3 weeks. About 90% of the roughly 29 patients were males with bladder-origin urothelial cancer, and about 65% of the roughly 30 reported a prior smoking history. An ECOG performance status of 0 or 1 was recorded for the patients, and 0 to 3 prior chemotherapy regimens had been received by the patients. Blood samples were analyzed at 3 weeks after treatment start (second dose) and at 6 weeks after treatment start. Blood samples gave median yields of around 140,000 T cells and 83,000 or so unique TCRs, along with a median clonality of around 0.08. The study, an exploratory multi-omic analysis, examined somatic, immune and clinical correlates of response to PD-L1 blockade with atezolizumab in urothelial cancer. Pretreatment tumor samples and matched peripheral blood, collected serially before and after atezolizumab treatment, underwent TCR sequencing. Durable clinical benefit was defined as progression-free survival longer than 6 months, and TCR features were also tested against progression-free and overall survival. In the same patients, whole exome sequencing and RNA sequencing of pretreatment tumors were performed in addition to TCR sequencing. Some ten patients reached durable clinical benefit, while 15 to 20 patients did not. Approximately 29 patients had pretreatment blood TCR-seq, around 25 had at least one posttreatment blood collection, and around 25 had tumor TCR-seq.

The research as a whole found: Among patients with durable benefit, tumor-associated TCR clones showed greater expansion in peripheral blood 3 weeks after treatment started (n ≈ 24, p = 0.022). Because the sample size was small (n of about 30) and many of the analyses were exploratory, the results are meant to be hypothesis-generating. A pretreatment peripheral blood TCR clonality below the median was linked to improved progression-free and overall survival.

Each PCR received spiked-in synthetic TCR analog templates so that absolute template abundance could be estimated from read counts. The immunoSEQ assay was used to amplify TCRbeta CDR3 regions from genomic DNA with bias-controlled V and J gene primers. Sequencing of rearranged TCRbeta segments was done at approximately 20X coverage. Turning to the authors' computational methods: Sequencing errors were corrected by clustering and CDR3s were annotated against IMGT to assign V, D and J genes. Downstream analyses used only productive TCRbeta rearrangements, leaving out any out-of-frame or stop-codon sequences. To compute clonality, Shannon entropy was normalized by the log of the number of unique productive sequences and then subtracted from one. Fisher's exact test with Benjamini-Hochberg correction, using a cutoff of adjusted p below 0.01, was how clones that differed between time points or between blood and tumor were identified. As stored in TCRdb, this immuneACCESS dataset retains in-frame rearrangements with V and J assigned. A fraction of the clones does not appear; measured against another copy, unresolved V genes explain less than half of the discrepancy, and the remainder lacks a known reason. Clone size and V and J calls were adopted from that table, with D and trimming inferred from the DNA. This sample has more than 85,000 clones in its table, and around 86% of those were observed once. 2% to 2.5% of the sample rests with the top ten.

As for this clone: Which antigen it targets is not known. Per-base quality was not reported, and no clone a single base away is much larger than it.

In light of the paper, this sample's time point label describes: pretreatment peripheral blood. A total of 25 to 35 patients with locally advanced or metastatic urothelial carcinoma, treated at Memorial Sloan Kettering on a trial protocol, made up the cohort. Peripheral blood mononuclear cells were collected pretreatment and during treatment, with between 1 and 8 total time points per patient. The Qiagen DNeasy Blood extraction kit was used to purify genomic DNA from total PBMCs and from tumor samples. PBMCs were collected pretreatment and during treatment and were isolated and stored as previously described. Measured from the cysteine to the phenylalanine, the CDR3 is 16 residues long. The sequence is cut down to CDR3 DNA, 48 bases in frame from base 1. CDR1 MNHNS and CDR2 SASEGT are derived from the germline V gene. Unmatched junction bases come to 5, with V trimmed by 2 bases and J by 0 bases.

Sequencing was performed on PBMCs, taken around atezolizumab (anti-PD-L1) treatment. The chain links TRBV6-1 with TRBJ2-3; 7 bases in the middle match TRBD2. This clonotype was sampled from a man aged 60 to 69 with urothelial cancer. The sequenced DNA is TGTGCCAGCAGTGAATCTAGCGGTTCTAGCACAGATACGCAGTATTTT. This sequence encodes CASSESSGSSTDTQYF.